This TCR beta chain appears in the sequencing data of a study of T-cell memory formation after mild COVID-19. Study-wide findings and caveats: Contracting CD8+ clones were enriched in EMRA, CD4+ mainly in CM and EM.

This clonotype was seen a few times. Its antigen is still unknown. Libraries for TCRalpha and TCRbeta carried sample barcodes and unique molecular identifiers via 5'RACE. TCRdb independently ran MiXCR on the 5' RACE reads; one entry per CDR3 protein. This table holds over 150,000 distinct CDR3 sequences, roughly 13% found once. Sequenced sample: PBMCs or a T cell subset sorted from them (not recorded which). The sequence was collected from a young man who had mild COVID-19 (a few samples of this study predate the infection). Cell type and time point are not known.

In DNA, the CDR3 is TGCAGCGTCCACCGGGACAGGGGTGGCGAGGCTTTCTTT. Protein sequence: CSVHRDRGGEAFF. The chain uses TRBV29-1 and TRBJ1-1; 10 bases align to TRBD1. V lost 6 bases to trimming and J lost 11 bases; unmatched junction nucleotides: 12. CDR3 length: 13 amino acids. CDR1 is SQVTM and CDR2 is ANQGSEA in the germline V gene.